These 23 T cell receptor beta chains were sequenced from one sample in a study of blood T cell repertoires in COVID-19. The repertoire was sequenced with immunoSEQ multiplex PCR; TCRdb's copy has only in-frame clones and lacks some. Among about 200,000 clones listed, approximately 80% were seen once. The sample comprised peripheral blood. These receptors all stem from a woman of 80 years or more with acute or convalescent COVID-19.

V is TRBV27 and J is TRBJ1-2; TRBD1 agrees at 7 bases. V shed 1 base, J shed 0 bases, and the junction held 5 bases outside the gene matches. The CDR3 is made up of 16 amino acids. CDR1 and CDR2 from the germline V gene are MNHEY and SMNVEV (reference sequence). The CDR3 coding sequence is TGTGCCAGCAGTTTATGGGGGCAGGGGGCTAACTATGGCTACACCTTC. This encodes CASSLWGQGANYGYTF.

The CDR3 is CASSPRDRGTGELFF. DNA of the CDR3: TGCGCCAGCAGCCCCCGGGACAGGGGCACCGGGGAGCTGTTTTTT. The rearrangement links TRBV5-1 to TRBJ2-2, with 10 bases that match TRBD1. Germline V lookup: CDR1 SGHRS, CDR2 YFSETQ. The CDR3 covers 15 residues. V lost 4 bases to trimming and J lost 4 bases; unmatched junction nucleotides: 4.

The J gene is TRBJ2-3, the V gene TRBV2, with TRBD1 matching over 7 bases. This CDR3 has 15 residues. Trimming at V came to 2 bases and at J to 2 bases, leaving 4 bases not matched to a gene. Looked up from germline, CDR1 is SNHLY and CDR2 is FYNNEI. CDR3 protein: CASSELTGDTDTQYF. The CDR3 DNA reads TGTGCCAGCAGTGAATTAACAGGGGACACAGATACGCAGTATTTT.

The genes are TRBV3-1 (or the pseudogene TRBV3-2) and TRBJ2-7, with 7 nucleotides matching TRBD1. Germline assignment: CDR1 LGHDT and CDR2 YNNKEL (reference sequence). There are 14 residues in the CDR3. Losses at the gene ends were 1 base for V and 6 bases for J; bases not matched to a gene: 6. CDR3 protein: CASSQGRGQGEQYF. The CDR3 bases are TGTGCCAGCAGCCAAGGAAGGGGGCAAGGCGAGCAGTACTTC.

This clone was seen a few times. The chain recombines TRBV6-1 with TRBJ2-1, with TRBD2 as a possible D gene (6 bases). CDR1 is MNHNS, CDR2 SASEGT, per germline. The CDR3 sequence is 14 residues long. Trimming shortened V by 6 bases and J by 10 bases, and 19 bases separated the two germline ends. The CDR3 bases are TGTGCCAGCAGGGCACTTAAGGGGCGGGACGAGCAGTTCTTC. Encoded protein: CASRALKGRDEQFF.

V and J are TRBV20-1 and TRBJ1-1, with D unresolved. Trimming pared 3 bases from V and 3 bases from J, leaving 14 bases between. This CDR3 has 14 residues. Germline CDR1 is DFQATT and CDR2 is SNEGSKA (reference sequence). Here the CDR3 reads CSASRPIGDTEAFF. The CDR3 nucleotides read TGCAGTGCTAGTCGTCCAATCGGGGACACTGAAGCTTTCTTT.

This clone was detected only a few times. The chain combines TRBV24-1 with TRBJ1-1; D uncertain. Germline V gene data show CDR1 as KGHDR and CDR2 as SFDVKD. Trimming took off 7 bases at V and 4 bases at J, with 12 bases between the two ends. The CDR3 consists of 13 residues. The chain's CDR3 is CATRAGGSTEAFF. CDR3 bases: TGTGCCACCAGGGCAGGAGGAAGCACTGAAGCTTTCTTT.

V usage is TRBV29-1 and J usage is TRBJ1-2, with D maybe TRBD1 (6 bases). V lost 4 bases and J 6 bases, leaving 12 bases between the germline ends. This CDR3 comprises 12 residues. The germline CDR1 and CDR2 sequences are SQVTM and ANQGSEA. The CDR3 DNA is TGCAGCGTTGGCGCAGGGGTGGATGGCTACACCTTC. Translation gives CSVGAGVDGYTF.

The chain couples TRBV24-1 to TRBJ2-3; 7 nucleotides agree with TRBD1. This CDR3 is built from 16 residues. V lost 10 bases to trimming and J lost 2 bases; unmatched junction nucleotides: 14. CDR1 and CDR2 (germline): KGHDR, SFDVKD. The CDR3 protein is CATAPWDSSYTDTQYF. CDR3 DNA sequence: TGTGCCACAGCGCCATGGGACAGCTCCTACACAGATACGCAGTATTTT.

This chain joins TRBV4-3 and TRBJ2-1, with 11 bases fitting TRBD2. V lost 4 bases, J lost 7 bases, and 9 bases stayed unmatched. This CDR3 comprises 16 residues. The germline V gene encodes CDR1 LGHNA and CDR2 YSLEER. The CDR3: CASSRDLAGGANEQFF. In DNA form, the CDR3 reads TGCGCCAGCAGCCGAGACCTAGCGGGGGGAGCGAATGAGCAGTTCTTC.

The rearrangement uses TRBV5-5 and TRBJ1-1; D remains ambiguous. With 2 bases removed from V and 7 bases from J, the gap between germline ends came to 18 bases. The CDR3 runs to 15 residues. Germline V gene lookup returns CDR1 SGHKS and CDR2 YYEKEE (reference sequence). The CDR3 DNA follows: TGTGCCAGCAGCTTTTTTGCGGCGGAGGGTGGTGAAGCTTTCTTT. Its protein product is CASSFFAAEGGEAFF.

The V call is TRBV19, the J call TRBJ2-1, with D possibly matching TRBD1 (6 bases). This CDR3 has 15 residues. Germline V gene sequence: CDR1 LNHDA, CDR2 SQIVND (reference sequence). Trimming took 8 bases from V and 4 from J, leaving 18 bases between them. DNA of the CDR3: TGTGCCAGTGGAACCAGGGGCAACCCTTACAATGAGCAGTTCTTC. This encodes CASGTRGNPYNEQFF.

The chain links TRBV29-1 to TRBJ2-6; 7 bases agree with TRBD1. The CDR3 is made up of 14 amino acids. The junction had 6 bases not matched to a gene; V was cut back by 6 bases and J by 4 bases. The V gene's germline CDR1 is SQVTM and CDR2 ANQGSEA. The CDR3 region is CSVVTGAGANVLTF. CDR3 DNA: TGCAGCGTGGTAACAGGGGCCGGGGCCAACGTCCTGACTTTC. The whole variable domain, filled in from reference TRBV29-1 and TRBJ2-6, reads SAVISQKPSRDICQRGTSLTIQCQVDSQVTMMFWYRQQPGQSLTLIATANQGSEATYESGFVIDKFPISRPNLTFSTLTVSNMSPEDSSIYLCSVVTGAGANVLTFGAGSRLTVL.

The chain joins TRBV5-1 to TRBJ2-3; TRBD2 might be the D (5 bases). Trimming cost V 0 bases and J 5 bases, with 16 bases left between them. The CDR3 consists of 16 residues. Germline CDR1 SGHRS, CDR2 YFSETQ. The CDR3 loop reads CASSLGSRAGEDTQYF. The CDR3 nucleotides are TGCGCCAGCAGCTTGGGGAGTCGGGCGGGTGAAGATACGCAGTATTTT.

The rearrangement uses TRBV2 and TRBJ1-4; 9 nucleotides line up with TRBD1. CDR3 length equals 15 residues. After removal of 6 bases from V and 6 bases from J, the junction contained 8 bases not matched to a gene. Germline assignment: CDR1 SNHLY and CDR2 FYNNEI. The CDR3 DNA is TGTGCCAGCAGCCTGAACAGGGGGCTGGATGAAAAACTGTTTTTT. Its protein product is CASSLNRGLDEKLFF.

For the CDR3, the DNA is TGTGCCAGCAGTCCGTCGGGAGACTATGGCTACACCTTC. Amino acid sequence: CASSPSGDYGYTF. This chain uses TRBV6-5 with TRBJ1-2; D remains unclear. The V end was cut by 5 bases, the J end by 3 bases, with 10 bases between. The germline CDR1 and CDR2 sequences are MNHEY and SVGAGI. There are 13 residues in the CDR3.

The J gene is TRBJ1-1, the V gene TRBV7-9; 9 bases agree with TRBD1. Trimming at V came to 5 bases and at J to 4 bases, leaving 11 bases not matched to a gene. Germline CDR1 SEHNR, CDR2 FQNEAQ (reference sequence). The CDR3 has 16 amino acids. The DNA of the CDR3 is TGTGCCAGCAGCCCCCCTCTAGGGACAGGGATCACTGAAGCTTTCTTT. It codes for CASSPPLGTGITEAFF.

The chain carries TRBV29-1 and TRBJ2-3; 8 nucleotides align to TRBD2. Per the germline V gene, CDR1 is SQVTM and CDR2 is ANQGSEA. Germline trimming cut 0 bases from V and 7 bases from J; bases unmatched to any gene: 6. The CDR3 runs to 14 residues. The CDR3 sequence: CSVEDRTSPNTQYF. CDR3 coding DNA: TGCAGCGTTGAAGATAGGACTAGCCCTAATACGCAGTATTTT.

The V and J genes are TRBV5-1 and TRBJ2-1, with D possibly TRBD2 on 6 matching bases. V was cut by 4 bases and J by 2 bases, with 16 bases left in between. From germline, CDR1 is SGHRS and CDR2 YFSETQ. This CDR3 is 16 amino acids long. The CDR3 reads CASSGDAGSAYNEQFF. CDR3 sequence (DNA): TGCGCCAGCAGCGGCGACGCGGGATCTGCCTACAATGAGCAGTTCTTC.

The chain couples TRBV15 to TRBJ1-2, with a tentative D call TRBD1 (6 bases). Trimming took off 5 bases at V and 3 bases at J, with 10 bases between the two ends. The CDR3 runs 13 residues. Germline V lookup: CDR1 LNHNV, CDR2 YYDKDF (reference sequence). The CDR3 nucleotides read TGTGCCACCAGCCGTGGACAGTACTATGGCTACACCTTC. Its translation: CATSRGQYYGYTF. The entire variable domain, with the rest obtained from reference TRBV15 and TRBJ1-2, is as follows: DAMVIQNPRYQVTQFGKPVTLSCSQTLNHNVMYWYQQKSSQAPKLLFHYYDKDFNNEADTPDNFQSRRPNTSFCFLDIRSPGLGDTAMYLCATSRGQYYGYTFGSGTRLTVV.

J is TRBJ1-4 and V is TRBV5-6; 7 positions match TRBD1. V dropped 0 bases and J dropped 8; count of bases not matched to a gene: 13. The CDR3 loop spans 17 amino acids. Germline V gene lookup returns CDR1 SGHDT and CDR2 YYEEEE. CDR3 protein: CASSLGTGFLALEKLFF. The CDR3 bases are TGTGCCAGCAGCTTGGGGACAGGCTTTCTAGCCCTAGAAAAACTGTTTTTT.

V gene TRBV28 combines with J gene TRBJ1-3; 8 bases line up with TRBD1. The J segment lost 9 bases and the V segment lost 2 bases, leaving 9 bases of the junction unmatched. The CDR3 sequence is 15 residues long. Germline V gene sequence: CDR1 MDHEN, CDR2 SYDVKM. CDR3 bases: TGTGCCAGCAGTTTACGGGACAGGTCACGGGCCACCATATATTTT. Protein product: CASSLRDRSRATIYF.

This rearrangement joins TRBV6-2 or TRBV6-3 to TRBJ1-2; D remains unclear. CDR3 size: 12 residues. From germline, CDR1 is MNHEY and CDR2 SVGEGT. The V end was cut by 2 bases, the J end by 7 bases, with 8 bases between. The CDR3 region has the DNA TGTGCCAGCAGTTACCCGGGAATTGGCTACACCTTC. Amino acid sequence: CASSYPGIGYTF.